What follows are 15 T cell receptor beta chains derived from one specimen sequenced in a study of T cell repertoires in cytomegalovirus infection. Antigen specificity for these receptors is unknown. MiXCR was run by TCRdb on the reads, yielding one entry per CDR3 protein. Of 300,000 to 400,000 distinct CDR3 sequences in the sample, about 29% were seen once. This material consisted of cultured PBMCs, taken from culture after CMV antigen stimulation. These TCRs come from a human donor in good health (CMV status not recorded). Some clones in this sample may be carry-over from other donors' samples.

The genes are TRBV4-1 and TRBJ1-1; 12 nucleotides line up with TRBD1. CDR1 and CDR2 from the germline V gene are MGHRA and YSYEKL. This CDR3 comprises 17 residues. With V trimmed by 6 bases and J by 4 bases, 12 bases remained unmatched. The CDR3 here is CASRHPGQGASSTEAFF. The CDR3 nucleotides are TGCGCCAGCAGACACCCGGGACAGGGGGCGTCGAGCACTGAAGCTTTCTTT.

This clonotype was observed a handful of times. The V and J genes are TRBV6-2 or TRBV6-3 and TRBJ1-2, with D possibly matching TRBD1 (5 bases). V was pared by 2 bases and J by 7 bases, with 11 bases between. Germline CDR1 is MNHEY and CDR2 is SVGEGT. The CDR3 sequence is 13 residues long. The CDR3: CASSYARDTGYTF. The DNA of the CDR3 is TGTGCCAGCAGTTACGCCAGGGATACTGGCTACACCTTC.

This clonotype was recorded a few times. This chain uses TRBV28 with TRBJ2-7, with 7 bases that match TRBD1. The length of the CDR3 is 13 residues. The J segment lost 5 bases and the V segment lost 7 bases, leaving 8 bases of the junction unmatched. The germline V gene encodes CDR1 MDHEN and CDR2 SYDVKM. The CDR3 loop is CASTTGDRDEQYF. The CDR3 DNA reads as TGTGCCAGCACCACCGGGGACAGAGACGAGCAGTACTTC. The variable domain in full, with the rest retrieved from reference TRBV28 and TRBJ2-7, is DVKVTQSSRYLVKRTGEKVFLECVQDMDHENMFWYRQDPGLGLRLIYFSYDVKMKEKGDIPEGYSVSREKKERFSLILESASTNQTSMYLCASTTGDRDEQYFGPGTRLTVT.

The CDR3 bases are TGTGCCAGCACCCCTCGGACAGGGTCCAACTATGGCTACACCTTC. Its protein is CASTPRTGSNYGYTF. The genes are TRBV6-2 or TRBV6-3 and TRBJ1-2, with 8 bases fitting TRBD1. Germline V CDR1 and CDR2: MNHEY, SVGEGT. This CDR3 is 15 amino acids long. V dropped 7 bases and J dropped 2; count of bases not matched to a gene: 9.

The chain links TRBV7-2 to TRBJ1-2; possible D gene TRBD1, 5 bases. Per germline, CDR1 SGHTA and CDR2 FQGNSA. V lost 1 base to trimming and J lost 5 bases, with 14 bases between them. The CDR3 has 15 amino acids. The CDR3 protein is CASSLEQQALYGYTF. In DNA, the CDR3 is TGTGCCAGCAGCTTAGAGCAACAGGCCTTATATGGCTACACCTTC.

The CDR3 here is CASGLFPGTSGNNEQFF. The CDR3 coding sequence is TGTGCTAGTGGTTTGTTTCCCGGGACTAGCGGAAACAATGAGCAGTTCTTC. The chain links TRBV12-5 to TRBJ2-1, with 11 bases identical to TRBD2. The CDR3 consists of 17 residues. CDR1 is LGHNT and CDR2 is FRNRAP in the germline V gene. The ends lost 2 bases at V and 5 bases at J; junction bases unmatched: 8.

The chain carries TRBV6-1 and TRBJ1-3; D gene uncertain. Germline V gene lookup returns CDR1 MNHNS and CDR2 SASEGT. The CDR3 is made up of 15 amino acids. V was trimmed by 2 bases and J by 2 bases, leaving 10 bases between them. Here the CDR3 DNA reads TGTGCCAGCAGTGAACACGTAGGTGCTGGAAACACCATATATTTT. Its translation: CASSEHVGAGNTIYF.

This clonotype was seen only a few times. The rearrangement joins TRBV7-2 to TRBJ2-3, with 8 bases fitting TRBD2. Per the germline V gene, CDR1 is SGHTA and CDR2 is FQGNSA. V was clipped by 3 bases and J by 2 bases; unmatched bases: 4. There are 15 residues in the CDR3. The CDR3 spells CASSFSGTHTDTQYF. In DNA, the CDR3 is TGTGCCAGCAGCTTTAGCGGGACCCACACAGATACGCAGTATTTT.

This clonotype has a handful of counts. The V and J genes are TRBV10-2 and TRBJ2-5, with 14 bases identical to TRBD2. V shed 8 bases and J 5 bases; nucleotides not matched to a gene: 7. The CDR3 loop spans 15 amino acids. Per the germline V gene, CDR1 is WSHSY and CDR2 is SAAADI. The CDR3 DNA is TGCGCCAGCGAAGAGACTAGCGGGGGGGTCGAGACCCAGTACTTC. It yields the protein CASEETSGGVETQYF.

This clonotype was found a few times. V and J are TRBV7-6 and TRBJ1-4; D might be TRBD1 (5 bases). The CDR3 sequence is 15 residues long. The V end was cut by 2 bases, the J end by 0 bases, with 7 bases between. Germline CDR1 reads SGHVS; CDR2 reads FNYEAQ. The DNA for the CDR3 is TGTGCCAGCAGCTTAAGGGGTACAACTAATGAAAAACTGTTTTTT. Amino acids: CASSLRGTTNEKLFF.

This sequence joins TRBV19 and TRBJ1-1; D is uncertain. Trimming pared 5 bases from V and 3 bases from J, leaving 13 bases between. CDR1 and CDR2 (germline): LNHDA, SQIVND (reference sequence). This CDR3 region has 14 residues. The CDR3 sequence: CASSPRRRDTEAFF. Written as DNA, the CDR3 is TGTGCCAGTAGTCCAAGAAGGCGGGACACTGAAGCTTTCTTT.

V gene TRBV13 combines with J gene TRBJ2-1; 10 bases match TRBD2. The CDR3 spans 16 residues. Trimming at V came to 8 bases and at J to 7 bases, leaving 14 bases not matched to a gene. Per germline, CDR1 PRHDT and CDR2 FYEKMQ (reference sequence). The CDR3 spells CASRRSGRAPINEQFF. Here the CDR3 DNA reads TGTGCCAGCCGAAGGAGCGGGAGGGCCCCAATAAATGAGCAGTTCTTC. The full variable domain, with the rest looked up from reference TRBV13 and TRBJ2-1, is AAGVIQSPRHLIKEKRETATLKCYPIPRHDTVYWYQQGPGQDPQFLISFYEKMQSDKGSIPDRFSAQQFSDYHSELNMSSLELGDSALYFCASRRSGRAPINEQFFGPGTRLTVL.

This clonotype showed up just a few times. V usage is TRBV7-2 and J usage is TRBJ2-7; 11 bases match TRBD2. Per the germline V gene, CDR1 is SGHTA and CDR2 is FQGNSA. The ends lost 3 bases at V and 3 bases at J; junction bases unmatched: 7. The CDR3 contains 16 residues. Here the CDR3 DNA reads TGTGCCAGCAGCTTCCCTCCCCTAGCGGGAGGCTACGAGCAGTACTTC. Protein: CASSFPPLAGGYEQYF.

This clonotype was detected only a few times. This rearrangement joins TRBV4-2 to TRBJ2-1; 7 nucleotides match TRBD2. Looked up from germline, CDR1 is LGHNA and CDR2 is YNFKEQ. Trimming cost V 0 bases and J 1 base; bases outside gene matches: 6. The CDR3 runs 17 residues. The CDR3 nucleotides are TGTGCCAGCAGCCAAGAGAGAAGCGGGATATCCTACAATGAGCAGTTCTTC. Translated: CASSQERSGISYNEQFF.

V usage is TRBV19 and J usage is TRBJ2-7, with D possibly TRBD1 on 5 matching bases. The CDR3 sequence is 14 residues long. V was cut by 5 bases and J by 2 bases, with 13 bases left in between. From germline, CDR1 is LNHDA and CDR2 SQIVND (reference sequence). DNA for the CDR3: TGTGCCAGTAGTCCGTCTACAGGACCCTACGAGCAGTACTTC. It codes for CASSPSTGPYEQYF.